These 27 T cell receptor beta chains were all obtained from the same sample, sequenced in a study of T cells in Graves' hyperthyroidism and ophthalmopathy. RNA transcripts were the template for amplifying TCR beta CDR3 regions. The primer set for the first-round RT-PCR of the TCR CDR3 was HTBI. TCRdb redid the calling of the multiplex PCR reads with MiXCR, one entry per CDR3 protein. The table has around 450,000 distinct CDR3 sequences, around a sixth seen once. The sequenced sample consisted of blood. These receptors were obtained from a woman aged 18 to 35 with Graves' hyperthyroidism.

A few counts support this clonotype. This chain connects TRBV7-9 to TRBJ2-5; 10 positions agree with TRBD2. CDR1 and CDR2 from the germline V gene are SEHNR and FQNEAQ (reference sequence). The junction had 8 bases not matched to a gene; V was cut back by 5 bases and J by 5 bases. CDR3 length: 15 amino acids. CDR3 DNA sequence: TGTGCCAGCAGCCGAGGGGCTAGCGGGGGTGAGACCCAGTACTTC. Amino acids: CASSRGASGGETQYF. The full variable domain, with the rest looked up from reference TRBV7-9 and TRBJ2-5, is DTGVSQNPRHKITKRGQNVTFRCDPISEHNRLYWYRQTLGQGPEFLTYFQNEAQLEKSRLLSDRFSAERPKGSFSTLEIQRTEQGDSAMYLCASSRGASGGETQYFGPGTRLLVL.

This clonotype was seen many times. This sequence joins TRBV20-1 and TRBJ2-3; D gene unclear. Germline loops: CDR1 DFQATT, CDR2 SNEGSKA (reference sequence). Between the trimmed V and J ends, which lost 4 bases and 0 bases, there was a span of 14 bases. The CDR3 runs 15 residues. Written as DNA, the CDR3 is TGCAGTGCTATACCCTCGGCGATAAGCACAGATACGCAGTATTTT. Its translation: CSAIPSAISTDTQYF.

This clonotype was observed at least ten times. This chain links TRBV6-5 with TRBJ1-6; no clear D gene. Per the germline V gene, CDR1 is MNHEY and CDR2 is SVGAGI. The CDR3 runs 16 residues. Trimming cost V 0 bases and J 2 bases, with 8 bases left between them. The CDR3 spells CASSYSSGAYNSPLHF. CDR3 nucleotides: TGTGCCAGCAGTTACTCGAGTGGCGCCTATAATTCACCCCTCCACTTT.

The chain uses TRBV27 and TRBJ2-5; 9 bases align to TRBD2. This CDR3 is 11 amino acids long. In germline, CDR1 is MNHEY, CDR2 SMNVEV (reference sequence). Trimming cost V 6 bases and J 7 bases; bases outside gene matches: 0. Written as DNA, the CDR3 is TGTGCCAGCAGGCGGGGGGGGACCCAGTACTTC. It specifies CASRRGGTQYF.

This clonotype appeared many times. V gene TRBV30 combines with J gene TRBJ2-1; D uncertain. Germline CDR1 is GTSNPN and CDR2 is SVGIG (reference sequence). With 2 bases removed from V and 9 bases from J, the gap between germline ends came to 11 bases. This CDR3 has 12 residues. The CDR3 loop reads CAWSLGNGEQFF. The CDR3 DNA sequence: TGTGCCTGGAGTTTAGGGAATGGTGAGCAGTTCTTC.

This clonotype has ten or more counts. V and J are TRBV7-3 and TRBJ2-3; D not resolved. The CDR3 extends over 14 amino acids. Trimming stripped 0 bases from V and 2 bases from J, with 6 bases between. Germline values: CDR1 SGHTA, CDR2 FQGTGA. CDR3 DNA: TGTGCCAGCAGCTTAACGGGGAACACAGATACGCAGTATTTT. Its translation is CASSLTGNTDTQYF.

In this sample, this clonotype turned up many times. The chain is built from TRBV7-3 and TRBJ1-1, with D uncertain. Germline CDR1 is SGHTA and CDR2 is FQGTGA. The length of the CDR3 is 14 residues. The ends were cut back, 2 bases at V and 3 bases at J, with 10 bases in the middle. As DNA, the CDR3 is TGTGCCAGCAGCTTACTCGGGGATGACACTGAAGCTTTCTTT. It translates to CASSLLGDDTEAFF.

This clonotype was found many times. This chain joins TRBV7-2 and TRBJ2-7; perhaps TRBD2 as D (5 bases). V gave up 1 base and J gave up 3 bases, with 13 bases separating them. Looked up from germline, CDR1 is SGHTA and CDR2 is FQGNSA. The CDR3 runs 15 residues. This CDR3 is CASSLGLAQYYEQYF. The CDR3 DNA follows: TGTGCCAGCAGCTTAGGGCTAGCCCAATACTACGAGCAGTACTTC.

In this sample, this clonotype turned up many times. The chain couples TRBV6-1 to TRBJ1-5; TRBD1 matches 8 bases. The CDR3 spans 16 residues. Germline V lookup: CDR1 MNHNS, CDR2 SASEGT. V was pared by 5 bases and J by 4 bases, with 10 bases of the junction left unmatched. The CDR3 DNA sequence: TGTGCCAGCAGTCTCACTAGGACAGGGCTAAATCAGCCCCAGCATTTT. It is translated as CASSLTRTGLNQPQHF.

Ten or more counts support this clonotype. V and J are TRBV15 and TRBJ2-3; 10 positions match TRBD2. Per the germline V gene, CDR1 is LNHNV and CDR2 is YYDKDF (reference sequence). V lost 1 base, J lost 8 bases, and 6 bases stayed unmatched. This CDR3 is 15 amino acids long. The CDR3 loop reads CATSRAAGGVGTQYF. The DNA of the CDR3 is TGTGCCACCAGCAGAGCAGCGGGAGGGGTCGGTACGCAGTATTTT.

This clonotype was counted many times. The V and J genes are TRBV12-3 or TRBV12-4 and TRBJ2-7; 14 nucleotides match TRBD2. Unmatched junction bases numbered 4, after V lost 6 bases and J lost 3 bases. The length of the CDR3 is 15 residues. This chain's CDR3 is CASSKGTSGSYEQYF. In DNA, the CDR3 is TGTGCCAGCAGCAAGGGGACTAGCGGGAGCTACGAGCAGTACTTC.

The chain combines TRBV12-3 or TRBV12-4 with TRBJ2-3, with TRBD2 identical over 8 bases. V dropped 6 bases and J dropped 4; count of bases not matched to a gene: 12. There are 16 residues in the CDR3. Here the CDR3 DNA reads TGTGCCAGCAGCTTCTTACGGGGGGGGGGGGCAGATACGCAGTATTTT. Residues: CASSFLRGGGADTQYF.

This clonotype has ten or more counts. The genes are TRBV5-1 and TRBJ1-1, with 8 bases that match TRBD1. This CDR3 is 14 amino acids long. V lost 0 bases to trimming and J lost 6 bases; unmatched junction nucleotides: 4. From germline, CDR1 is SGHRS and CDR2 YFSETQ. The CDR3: CASSLGGQGAEAFF. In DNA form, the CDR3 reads TGCGCCAGCAGCTTGGGAGGACAGGGCGCTGAAGCTTTCTTT.

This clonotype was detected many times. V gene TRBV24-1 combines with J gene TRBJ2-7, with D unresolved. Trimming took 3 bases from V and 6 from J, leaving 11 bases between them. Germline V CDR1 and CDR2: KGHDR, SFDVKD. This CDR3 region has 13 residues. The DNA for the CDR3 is TGTGCCACCAGTGATGTCGGCCTGGGCGAGCAGTACTTC. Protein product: CATSDVGLGEQYF.

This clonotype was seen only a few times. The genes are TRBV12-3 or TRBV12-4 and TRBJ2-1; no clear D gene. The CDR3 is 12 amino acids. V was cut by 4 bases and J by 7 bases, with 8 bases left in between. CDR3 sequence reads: CASSYGENEQFF. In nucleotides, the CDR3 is TGTGCCAGCAGTTATGGGGAAAATGAGCAGTTCTTC.

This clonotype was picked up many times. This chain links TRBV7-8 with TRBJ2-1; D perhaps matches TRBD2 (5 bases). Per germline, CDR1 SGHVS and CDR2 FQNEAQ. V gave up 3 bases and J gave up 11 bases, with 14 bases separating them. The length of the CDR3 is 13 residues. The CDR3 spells CASSFTLEGKQFF. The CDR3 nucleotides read TGTGCCAGCAGCTTTACCCTCGAGGGCAAGCAGTTCTTC.

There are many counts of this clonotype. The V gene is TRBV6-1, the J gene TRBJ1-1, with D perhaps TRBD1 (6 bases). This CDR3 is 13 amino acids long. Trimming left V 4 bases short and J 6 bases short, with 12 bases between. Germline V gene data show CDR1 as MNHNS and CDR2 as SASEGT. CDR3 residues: CASSGYRGPEAFF. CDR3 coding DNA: TGTGCCAGCAGTGGTTATCGGGGGCCTGAAGCTTTCTTT.

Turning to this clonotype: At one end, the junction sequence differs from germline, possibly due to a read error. The chain's CDR3 is CSVPDKYIQYF. In nucleotides, the CDR3 is TGCAGTGTGCCGGACAAATACATTCAGTACTTC. V is TRBV20-1 and J is TRBJ2-4, with D perhaps matching TRBD1 (5 bases). The CDR3 spans 11 residues. CDR1 and CDR2 (germline): DFQATT, SNEGSKA (reference sequence).

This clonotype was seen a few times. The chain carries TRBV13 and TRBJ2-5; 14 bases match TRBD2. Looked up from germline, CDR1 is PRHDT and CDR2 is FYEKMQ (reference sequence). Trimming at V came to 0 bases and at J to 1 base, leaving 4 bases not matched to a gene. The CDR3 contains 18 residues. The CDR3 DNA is TGTGCCAGCAGCTTAGGGGGACTAGCGGGGGTCTTCCAAGAGACCCAGTACTTC. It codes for CASSLGGLAGVFQETQYF.

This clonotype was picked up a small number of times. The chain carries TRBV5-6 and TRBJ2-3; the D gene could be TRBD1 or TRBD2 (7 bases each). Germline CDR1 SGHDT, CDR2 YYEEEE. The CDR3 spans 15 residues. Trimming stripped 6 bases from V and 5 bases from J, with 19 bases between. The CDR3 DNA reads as TGTGCCAGCACCAGGGGGGGGGCCGTAATAGATACGCAGTATTTT. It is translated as CASTRGGAVIDTQYF.

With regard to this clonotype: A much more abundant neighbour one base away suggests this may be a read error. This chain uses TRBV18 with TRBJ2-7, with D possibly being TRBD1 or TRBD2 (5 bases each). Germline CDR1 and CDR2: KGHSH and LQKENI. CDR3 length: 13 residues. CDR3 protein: CASSPPRGVERYF. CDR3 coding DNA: TGTGCCAGCTCACCACCGCGAGGGGTCGAGCGGTACTTC. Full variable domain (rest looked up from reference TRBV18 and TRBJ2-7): NAGVMQNPRHLVRRRGQEARLRCSPMKGHSHVYWYRQLPEEGLKFMVYLQKENIIDESGMPKERFSAEFPKEGPSILRIQQVVRGDSAAYFCASSPPRGVERYFGPGTRLTVT.

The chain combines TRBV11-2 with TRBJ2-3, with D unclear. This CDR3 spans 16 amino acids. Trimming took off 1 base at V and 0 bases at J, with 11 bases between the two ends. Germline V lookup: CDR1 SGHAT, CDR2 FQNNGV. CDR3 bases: TGTGCCAGCAGCTTAGGAATAAGGGTGAGCACAGATACGCAGTATTTT. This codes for CASSLGIRVSTDTQYF.

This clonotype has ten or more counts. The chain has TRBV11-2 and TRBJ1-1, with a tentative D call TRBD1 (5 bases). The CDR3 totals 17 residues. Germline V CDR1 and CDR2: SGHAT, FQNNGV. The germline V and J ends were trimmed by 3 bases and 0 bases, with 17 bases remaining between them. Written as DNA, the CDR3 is TGTGCCAGCAGCTTCAACTGGGGGTTGGGTATGAACACTGAAGCTTTCTTT. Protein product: CASSFNWGLGMNTEAFF.

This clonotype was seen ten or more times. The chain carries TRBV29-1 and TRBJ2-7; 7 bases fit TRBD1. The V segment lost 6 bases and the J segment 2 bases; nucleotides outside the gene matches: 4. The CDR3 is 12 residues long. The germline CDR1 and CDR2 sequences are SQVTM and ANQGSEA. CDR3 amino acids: CSVVGTAYEQYF. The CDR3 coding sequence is TGCAGCGTCGTCGGGACAGCCTACGAGCAGTACTTC.

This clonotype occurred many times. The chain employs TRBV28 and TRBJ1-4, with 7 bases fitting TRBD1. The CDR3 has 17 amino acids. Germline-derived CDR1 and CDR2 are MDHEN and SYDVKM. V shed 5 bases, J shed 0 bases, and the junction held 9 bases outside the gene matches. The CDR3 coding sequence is TGTGCCAGCAGTGGGGACAGCCAGCTTACAACTAATGAAAAACTGTTTTTT. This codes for CASSGDSQLTTNEKLFF.

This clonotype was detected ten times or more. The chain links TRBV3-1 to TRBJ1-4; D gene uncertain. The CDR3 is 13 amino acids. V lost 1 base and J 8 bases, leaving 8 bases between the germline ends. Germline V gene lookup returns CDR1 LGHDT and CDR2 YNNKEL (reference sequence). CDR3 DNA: TGTGCCAGCAGCCAAGTAGCGTACGAAAAACTGTTTTTT. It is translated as CASSQVAYEKLFF.

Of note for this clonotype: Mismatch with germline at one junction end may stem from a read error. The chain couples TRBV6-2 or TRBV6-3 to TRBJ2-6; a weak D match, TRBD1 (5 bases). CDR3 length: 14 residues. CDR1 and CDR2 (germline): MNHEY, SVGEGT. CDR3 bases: TGTGCCAGCAGTTACACATCTGGGGCCAACGCCCTGACTTTC. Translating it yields CASSYTSGANALTF.